The next 29 T cell receptor beta chains were all read from a single sample in a study of Graves' ophthalmopathy and Graves' hyperthyroidism (dated by TCRdb to 2017 to 2018). The instrument was an Illumina HiSeq 2000. For repertoire sequencing, TCR beta CDR3 regions were amplified from RNA transcripts. HTBI primers and the Qiagen OneStep RT-PCR kit were used in a first-round RT-PCR, which was followed by a second-round multiplex PCR, size selection and purification. TCRdb trimmed the raw reads at Q25, called clones with MiXCR and kept productive beta chains. Here each entry gathers all rows of one CDR3 protein and keeps the most common genes and DNA. The sample includes approximately 160,000 distinct CDR3 sequences, with less than 45% observed a single time. The ten largest clones take up roughly 6% of the sample. Specimen: peripheral blood. These receptors were obtained from a woman in her forties with Graves' ophthalmopathy. Donor details come from another sample of the same person, matched by shared clones.

At least ten counts were recorded for this clonotype. V is TRBV2 and J is TRBJ2-7; a possible D gene is TRBD1 (6 bases). CDR3 length: 13 residues. Trimming removed 5 bases at V and 3 bases at J, with 11 bases between. The V gene's germline CDR1 is SNHLY and CDR2 FYNNEI. The CDR3 DNA follows: TGTGCCAGCAGTTTCAGGGGAAGCTACGAGCAGTACTTC. This gives the protein CASSFRGSYEQYF. Together with reference TRBV2 and TRBJ2-7, the CDR3 gives the full variable domain: EPEVTQTPSHQVTQMGQEVILRCVPISNHLYFYWYRQILGQKVEFLVSFYNNEISEKSEIFDDQFSVERPDGSNFTLKIRSTKLEDSAMYFCASSFRGSYEQYFGPGTRLTVT.

This clonotype was recorded once. This chain links TRBV7-2 with TRBJ2-7; D call uncertain. Germline values: CDR1 SGHTA, CDR2 FQGNSA. The ends were cut back, 4 bases at V and 7 bases at J, with 17 bases in the middle. The CDR3 loop spans 14 amino acids. The CDR3 protein is CASSSARVAQEQYF. DNA of the CDR3: TGTGCCAGCAGCTCCGCGCGTGTAGCTCAGGAGCAGTACTTC.

This clonotype was recorded at least ten times. Here the CDR3 DNA reads TGTGCCAGCAGCTCAAGCCTTGAAGCTTTCTTT. Amino acid sequence: CASSSSLEAFF. J is TRBJ1-1 and V is TRBV7-9; no clear D gene. CDR1 SEHNR and CDR2 FQNEAQ come from the germline V gene (reference sequence). This CDR3 has 11 amino acids. The ends were cut back, 4 bases at V and 7 bases at J, with 7 bases in the middle.

This clonotype was counted ten times or more. V gene TRBV20-1 combines with J gene TRBJ2-2; a possible D gene is TRBD2 (5 bases). The CDR3 has 14 amino acids. Germline loops: CDR1 DFQATT, CDR2 SNEGSKA (reference sequence). V gave up 5 bases and J gave up 2 bases, with 12 bases separating them. CDR3: CSALRTGNTGELFF. The CDR3 nucleotides are TGCAGTGCTCTCAGGACTGGAAACACCGGGGAGCTGTTTTTT.

This clonotype has ten or more counts. This rearrangement joins TRBV15 to TRBJ1-3; D is perhaps TRBD1 (5 bases). The V and J ends lost 5 bases and 0 bases respectively, with 8 bases between them. There are 14 residues in the CDR3. CDR1 and CDR2 (germline): LNHNV, YYDKDF (reference sequence). The CDR3 DNA follows: TGTGCCACCAGCGAAACAGGCTCTGGAAACACCATATATTTT. Translated, it gives CATSETGSGNTIYF. The full variable domain, completed using reference TRBV15 and TRBJ1-3, is DAMVIQNPRYQVTQFGKPVTLSCSQTLNHNVMYWYQQKSSQAPKLLFHYYDKDFNNEADTPDNFQSRRPNTSFCFLDIRSPGLGDTAMYLCATSETGSGNTIYFGEGSWLTVV.

This clonotype was counted many times. V is TRBV12-3 or TRBV12-4 and J is TRBJ1-5; 8 nucleotides agree with TRBD1. J gave up 2 bases and V 4 bases, and 4 bases lay outside the gene matches. This CDR3 comprises 15 residues. CDR3 in DNA: TGTGCCAGCAGTTCAGACAGGGGCCGCAATCAGCCCCAGCATTTT. This gives the protein CASSSDRGRNQPQHF.

The sample holds a few counts of this clonotype. J is TRBJ2-7 and V is TRBV30, with D perhaps assigned TRBD1 or TRBD2 (5 bases each). The V gene lost 5 bases and the J gene lost 2 bases, with 10 bases spanning the gap. There are 12 residues in the CDR3. Germline loops: CDR1 GTSNPN, CDR2 SVGIG (reference sequence). In DNA form, the CDR3 reads TGTGCCTGGGGGGGAACTACCTACGAGCAGTACTTC. This encodes CAWGGTTYEQYF.

This clonotype was seen only a few times. The V and J genes are TRBV6-2 or TRBV6-3 and TRBJ1-2; no firm D call. The CDR3 totals 14 residues. Germline CDR1 is MNHEY and CDR2 is SVGEGT. V was trimmed by 7 bases and J by 8 bases, leaving 20 bases between them. CDR3 amino acids: CASTPPGTKRGYTF. For the CDR3, the DNA is TGTGCCAGCACCCCCCCGGGAACGAAAAGGGGCTACACCTTC.

This clonotype showed up many times. The chain combines TRBV12-3 or TRBV12-4 with TRBJ1-1, with D possibly being TRBD1 (5 bases). The V gene lost 6 bases and the J gene lost 5 bases, with 16 bases spanning the gap. The CDR3 is 14 amino acids. The CDR3 loop reads CASRDPGGPTEAFF. CDR3 sequence (DNA): TGTGCCAGCAGGGACCCGGGGGGACCAACTGAAGCTTTCTTT.

This chain uses TRBV30 with TRBJ2-5, with D unclear. The CDR3 sequence is 13 residues long. Germline V CDR1 and CDR2: GTSNPN, SVGIG (reference sequence). The V and J ends lost 4 bases and 5 bases respectively, with 14 bases between them. The CDR3 region is CAWKTNPKETQYF. CDR3 DNA: TGTGCCTGGAAAACAAACCCCAAGGAGACCCAGTACTTC.

The chain uses TRBV6-7 and TRBJ1-1; D remains ambiguous. TRBV6-7 is sorted into the ORF group, with uncertain function. The length of the CDR3 is 14 residues. Trimming took 0 bases from V and 2 from J, leaving 7 bases between them. The CDR3: CASSYSWDNTEAFF. The CDR3 DNA is TGTGCCAGCAGTTACTCGTGGGATAACACTGAAGCTTTCTTT.

The chain employs TRBV6-2 or TRBV6-3 and TRBJ1-5; D unresolved. Trimming cost V 5 bases and J 7 bases, with 15 bases left between them. The CDR3 runs to 14 residues. From germline, CDR1 is MNHEY and CDR2 SVGEGT. The DNA of the CDR3 is TGTGCCAGCAGTGAAAATTGGGGAATGCAGCCCCAGCATTTT. Its protein product is CASSENWGMQPQHF.

This clonotype was detected many times. The chain links TRBV19 to TRBJ1-1; no reliable D call. Looked up from germline, CDR1 is LNHDA and CDR2 is SQIVND (reference sequence). Trimming stripped 4 bases from V and 1 base from J, with 10 bases between. This CDR3 has 14 amino acids. The CDR3 spells CASSTPMENTEAFF. The CDR3 DNA sequence: TGTGCCAGTAGTACACCGATGGAGAACACTGAAGCTTTCTTT.

This sequence joins TRBV4-2 and TRBJ2-5; a possible D gene is TRBD2 (6 bases). Germline CDR1 reads LGHNA; CDR2 reads YNFKEQ. Trimming shortened V by 0 bases and J by 7 bases, and 15 bases separated the two germline ends. The CDR3 is made up of 15 amino acids. This CDR3 reads CASSQDPEGLGTQYF. CDR3 bases: TGTGCCAGCAGCCAAGATCCGGAGGGATTGGGGACCCAGTACTTC.

At least ten counts were recorded for this clonotype. The rearrangement uses TRBV6-2 or TRBV6-3 and TRBJ2-7; no clear D gene. The CDR3 length is 13 residues. V was shortened by 0 bases and J by 2 bases, with 5 bases between the two germline ends. From germline, CDR1 is MNHEY and CDR2 SVGEGT. The CDR3 sequence: CASSYSGTYEQYF. The CDR3, as DNA: TGTGCCAGCAGTTACTCTGGGACCTACGAGCAGTACTTC.

This chain joins TRBV28 and TRBJ2-7; D unresolved. Germline-derived CDR1 and CDR2 are MDHEN and SYDVKM. The CDR3 has 12 amino acids. Trimming pared 3 bases from V and 6 bases from J, leaving 9 bases between. The CDR3 sequence is CASSFAGGEQYF. CDR3 nucleotide sequence: TGTGCCAGCAGTTTTGCAGGCGGCGAGCAGTACTTC.

This clonotype was seen a single time. The rearrangement uses TRBV7-6 and TRBJ2-2; 8 bases align to TRBD2. V shed 2 bases, J shed 7 bases, and the junction held 6 bases outside the gene matches. CDR1 and CDR2 from the germline V gene are SGHVS and FNYEAQ. The CDR3 covers 15 residues. Here the CDR3 reads CASSLTPGTSGELFF. In DNA form, the CDR3 reads TGTGCCAGCAGCTTAACCCCTGGGACTAGCGGGGAGCTGTTTTTT.

This clonotype was detected many times. This chain joins TRBV6-5 and TRBJ2-7; D gene ambiguous. The germline gives CDR1 MNHEY, CDR2 SVGAGI. Deletions cut 2 bases from V and 3 bases from J, with 8 bases between. The CDR3 extends over 13 amino acids. CDR3 loop: CASSYIDRYEQYF. As DNA, the CDR3 is TGTGCCAGCAGTTACATAGACCGCTACGAGCAGTACTTC.

This clonotype was counted ten times or more. This chain connects TRBV10-3 to TRBJ1-2; D unclear. Germline-derived CDR1 and CDR2 are ENHRY and SYGVKD. Trimming shortened V by 3 bases and J by 4 bases, and 9 bases separated the two germline ends. This CDR3 spans 13 amino acids. In DNA, the CDR3 is TGTGCCATCAGTGATGATCCAGCCTATGGCTACACCTTC. Amino acid sequence: CAISDDPAYGYTF.

This clonotype occurred many times. V gene TRBV7-2 combines with J gene TRBJ1-2, with D maybe TRBD1 (6 bases). Deletions cut 7 bases from V and 4 bases from J, with 13 bases between. This CDR3 has 13 residues. Germline CDR1 and CDR2: SGHTA and FQGNSA. The DNA of the CDR3 is TGTGCCAGCAAGGGGGAGGCCCTCTATGGCTACACCTTC. This encodes CASKGEALYGYTF.

Many counts were recorded for this clonotype. V and J are TRBV30 and TRBJ2-7; 9 bases align to TRBD2. The J segment lost 6 bases and the V segment lost 2 bases, leaving 8 bases of the junction unmatched. CDR3 size: 14 residues. The V gene's germline CDR1 is GTSNPN and CDR2 SVGIG (reference sequence). Written as DNA, the CDR3 is TGTGCCTGGAGTTTTAGCGGGAGACGGCGCGAGCAGTACTTC. This encodes CAWSFSGRRREQYF.

The chain carries TRBV6-1 and TRBJ2-7, with 9 bases matching TRBD1. Unmatched junction bases numbered 6, after V lost 4 bases and J lost 5 bases. This CDR3 region has 14 residues. Germline loops: CDR1 MNHNS, CDR2 SASEGT. The CDR3: CASSVGQGRNEQYF. The CDR3 DNA follows: TGTGCCAGCAGTGTTGGACAGGGGCGAAACGAGCAGTACTTC.

This clonotype was observed at least ten times. The chain combines TRBV18 with TRBJ1-5, with 10 bases matching TRBD1. The CDR3 totals 14 residues. V lost 6 bases to trimming and J lost 9 bases; unmatched junction nucleotides: 8. Germline V lookup: CDR1 KGHSH, CDR2 LQKENI. The DNA of the CDR3 is TGTGCCAGCTCCGACCGGGACAGGGGAGGGCCCCAGCATTTT. The encoded protein is CASSDRDRGGPQHF.

The chain carries TRBV19 and TRBJ2-5, with TRBD1 identical over 9 bases. This CDR3 is built from 16 residues. The J segment lost 4 bases and the V segment lost 4 bases, leaving 10 bases of the junction unmatched. Germline CDR1 is LNHDA and CDR2 is SQIVND (reference sequence). CDR3 sequence (DNA): TGTGCCAGTAGTACCACGGGACAGGGAATAAGAGAGACCCAGTACTTC. It is translated as CASSTTGQGIRETQYF.

The chain employs TRBV12-3 or TRBV12-4 and TRBJ2-2, with 7 bases matching TRBD1. With V trimmed by 5 bases and J by 2 bases, 5 bases remained unmatched. The CDR3 spans 15 residues. The chain's CDR3 is CASSPRQGNTGELFF. CDR3 DNA sequence: TGTGCCAGCAGTCCTAGACAGGGTAACACCGGGGAGCTGTTTTTT.

This clonotype has at least ten counts. CDR3 sequence: CASSFQGNQETQYF. The CDR3 nucleotides are TGTGCCAGCAGCTTTCAGGGTAACCAAGAGACCCAGTACTTC. V usage is TRBV7-2 and J usage is TRBJ2-5; a possible D gene is TRBD1 (5 bases). Germline CDR1 and CDR2: SGHTA and FQGNSA. V shed 3 bases and J shed 0 bases, with 8 bases lying between them. The CDR3 is 14 amino acids.

In its sample, this clonotype was seen many times. This sequence joins TRBV5-1 and TRBJ2-7; TRBD2 might be the D (5 bases). Trimming removed 3 bases from V and 0 bases from J, with 13 bases in between. CDR1 is SGHRS, CDR2 YFSETQ, per germline. The CDR3 consists of 15 residues. This CDR3 is CASSYWTGSSYEQYF. The CDR3 DNA follows: TGCGCCAGCAGCTACTGGACGGGGAGCTCCTACGAGCAGTACTTC.

This clonotype was counted between two and nine times. The CDR3 sequence is CASSYNLRTEAFF. The CDR3 DNA is TGTGCCAGCAGTTACAATCTACGCACTGAAGCTTTCTTT. The J gene is TRBJ1-1, the V gene TRBV6-5; D gene uncertain. The CDR3 has 13 residues. Per germline, CDR1 MNHEY and CDR2 SVGAGI. Trimming removed 2 bases at V and 4 bases at J, with 8 bases between.

This chain uses TRBV19 with TRBJ2-7, with D possibly matching TRBD1 (8 bases). V lost 3 bases and J lost 5, with 17 bases in between. CDR3 size: 15 residues. CDR1 and CDR2 from the germline V gene are LNHDA and SQIVND (reference sequence). The CDR3 DNA reads TGTGCCAGTAGTATCCCTGGACAGGGAGGGAACGAGCAGTACTTC. Translated, it gives CASSIPGQGGNEQYF.